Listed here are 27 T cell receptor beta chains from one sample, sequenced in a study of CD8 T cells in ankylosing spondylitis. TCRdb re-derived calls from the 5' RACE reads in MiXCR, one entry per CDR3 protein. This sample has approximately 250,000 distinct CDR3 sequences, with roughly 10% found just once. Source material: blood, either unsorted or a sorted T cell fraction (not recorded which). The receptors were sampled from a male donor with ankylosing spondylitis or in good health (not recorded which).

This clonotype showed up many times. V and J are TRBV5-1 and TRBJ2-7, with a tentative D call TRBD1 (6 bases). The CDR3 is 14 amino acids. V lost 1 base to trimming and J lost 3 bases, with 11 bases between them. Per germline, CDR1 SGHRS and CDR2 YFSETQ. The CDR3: CASSLTGQNYEQYF. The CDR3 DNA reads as TGCGCCAGCAGCTTGACAGGGCAAAACTACGAGCAGTACTTC.

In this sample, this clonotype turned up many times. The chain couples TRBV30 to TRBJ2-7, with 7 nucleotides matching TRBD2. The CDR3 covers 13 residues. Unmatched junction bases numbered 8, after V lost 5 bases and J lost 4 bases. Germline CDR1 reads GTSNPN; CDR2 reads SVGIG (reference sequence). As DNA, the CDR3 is TGTGCCTGGGATGGGGGGGACGGTTACGAGCAGTACTTC. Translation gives CAWDGGDGYEQYF. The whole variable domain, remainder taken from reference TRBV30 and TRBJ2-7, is SQTIHQWPATLVQPVGSPLSLECTVEGTSNPNLYWYRQAAGRGLQLLFYSVGIGQISSEVPQNLSASRPQDRQFILSSKKLLLSDSGFYLCAWDGGDGYEQYFGPGTRLTVT.

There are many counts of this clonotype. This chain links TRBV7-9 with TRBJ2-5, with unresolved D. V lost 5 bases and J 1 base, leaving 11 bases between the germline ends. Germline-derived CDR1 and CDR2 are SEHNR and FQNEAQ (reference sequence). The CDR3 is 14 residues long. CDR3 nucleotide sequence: TGTGCCAGCAGCGACCCGACGCGCCAAGAGACCCAGTACTTC. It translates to CASSDPTRQETQYF.

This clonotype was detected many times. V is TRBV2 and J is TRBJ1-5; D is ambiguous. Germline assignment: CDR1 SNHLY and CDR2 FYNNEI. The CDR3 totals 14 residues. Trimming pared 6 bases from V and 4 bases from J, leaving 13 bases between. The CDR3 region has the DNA TGTGCCAGCAGCGTAGGACTGGGAAATCAGCCCCAGCATTTT. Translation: CASSVGLGNQPQHF.

CDR3 sequence (DNA): TGTGCCAGCAGCTTAGCGATGGGGACTAGTAAATCCGGGGAGCTGTTTTTT. It specifies CASSLAMGTSKSGELFF. V usage is TRBV7-9 and J usage is TRBJ2-2, with 8 positions matching TRBD2. J lost 6 bases, V lost 0 bases, and 9 bases had no gene match. CDR3 length: 17 residues. Germline V lookup: CDR1 SEHNR, CDR2 FQNEAQ (reference sequence). The entire variable domain, with the rest obtained from reference TRBV7-9 and TRBJ2-2, is as follows: DTGVSQNPRHKITKRGQNVTFRCDPISEHNRLYWYRQTLGQGPEFLTYFQNEAQLEKSRLLSDRFSAERPKGSFSTLEIQRTEQGDSAMYLCASSLAMGTSKSGELFFGEGSRLTVL.

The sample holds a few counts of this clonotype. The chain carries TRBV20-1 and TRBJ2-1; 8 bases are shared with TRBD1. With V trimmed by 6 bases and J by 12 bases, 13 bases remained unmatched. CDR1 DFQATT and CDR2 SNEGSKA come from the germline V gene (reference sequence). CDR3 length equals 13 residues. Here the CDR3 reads CSAVPPRDRGQFF. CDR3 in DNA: TGCAGTGCCGTCCCCCCCCGTGACAGGGGGCAGTTCTTC.

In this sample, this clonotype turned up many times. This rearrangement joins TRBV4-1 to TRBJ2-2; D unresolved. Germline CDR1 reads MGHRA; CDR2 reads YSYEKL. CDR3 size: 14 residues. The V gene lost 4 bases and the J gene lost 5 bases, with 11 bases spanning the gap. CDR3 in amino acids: CASSPDGRTGELFF. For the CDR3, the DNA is TGCGCCAGCAGCCCGGATGGAAGAACCGGGGAGCTGTTTTTT.

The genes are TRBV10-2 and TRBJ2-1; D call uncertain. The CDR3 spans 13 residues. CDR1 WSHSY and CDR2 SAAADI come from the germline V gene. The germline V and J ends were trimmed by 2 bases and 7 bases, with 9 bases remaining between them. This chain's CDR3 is CASSEQERNEQFF. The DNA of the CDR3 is TGCGCCAGCAGTGAGCAAGAGAGGAATGAGCAGTTCTTC.

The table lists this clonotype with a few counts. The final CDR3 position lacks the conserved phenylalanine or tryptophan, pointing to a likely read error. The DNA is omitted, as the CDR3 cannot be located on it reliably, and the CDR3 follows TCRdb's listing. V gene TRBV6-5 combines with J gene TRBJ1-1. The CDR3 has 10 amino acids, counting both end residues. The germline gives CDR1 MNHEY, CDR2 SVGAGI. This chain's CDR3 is CASSHPLQDP.

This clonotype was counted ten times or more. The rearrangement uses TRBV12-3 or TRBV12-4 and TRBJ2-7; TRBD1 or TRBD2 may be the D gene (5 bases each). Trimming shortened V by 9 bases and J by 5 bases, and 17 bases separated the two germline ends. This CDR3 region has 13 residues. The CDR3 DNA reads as TGTGCCAGTACCGGGACGAATGTCCACGAGCAGTACTTC. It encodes CASTGTNVHEQYF.

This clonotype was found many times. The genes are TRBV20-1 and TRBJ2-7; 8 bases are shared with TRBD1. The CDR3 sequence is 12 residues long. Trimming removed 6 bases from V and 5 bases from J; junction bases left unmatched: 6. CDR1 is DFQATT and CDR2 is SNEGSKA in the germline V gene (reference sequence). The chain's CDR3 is CSAPDRGDEQYF. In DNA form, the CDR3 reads TGCAGTGCACCTGACAGGGGCGACGAGCAGTACTTC.

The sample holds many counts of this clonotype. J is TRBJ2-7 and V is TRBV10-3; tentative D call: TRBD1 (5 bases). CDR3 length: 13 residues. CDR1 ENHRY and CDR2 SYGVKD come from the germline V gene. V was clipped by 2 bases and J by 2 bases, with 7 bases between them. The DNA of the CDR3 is TGTGCCATCAGTGAGACAGGTGCCTACGAGCAGTACTTC. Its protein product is CAISETGAYEQYF.

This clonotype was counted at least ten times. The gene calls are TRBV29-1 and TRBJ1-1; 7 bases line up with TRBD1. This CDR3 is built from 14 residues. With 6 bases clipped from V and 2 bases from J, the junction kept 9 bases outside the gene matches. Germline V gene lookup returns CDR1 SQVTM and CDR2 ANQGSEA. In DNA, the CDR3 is TGCAGCGTCGCCTCGGGACAGATCAACACTGAAGCTTTCTTT. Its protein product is CSVASGQINTEAFF.

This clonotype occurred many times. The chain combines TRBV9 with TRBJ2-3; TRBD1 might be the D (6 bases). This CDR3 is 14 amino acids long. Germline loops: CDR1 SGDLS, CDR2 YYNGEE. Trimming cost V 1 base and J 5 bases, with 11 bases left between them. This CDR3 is CASSVQGSGDTQYF. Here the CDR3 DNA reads TGTGCCAGCAGCGTACAGGGGTCGGGAGATACGCAGTATTTT.

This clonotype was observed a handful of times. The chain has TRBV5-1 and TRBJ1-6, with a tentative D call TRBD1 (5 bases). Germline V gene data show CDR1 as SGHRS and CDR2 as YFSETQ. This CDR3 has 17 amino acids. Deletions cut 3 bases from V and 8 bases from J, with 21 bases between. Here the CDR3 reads CASSSGGSGGGDSPLHF. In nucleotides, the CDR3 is TGCGCCAGCAGCTCGGGTGGGTCCGGCGGGGGGGATTCACCCCTCCACTTT. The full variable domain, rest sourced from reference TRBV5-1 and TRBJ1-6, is KAGVTQTPRYLIKTRGQQVTLSCSPISGHRSVSWYQQTPGQGLQFLFEYFSETQRNKGNFPGRFSGRQFSNSRSEMNVSTLELGDSALYLCASSSGGSGGGDSPLHFGNGTRLTVT.

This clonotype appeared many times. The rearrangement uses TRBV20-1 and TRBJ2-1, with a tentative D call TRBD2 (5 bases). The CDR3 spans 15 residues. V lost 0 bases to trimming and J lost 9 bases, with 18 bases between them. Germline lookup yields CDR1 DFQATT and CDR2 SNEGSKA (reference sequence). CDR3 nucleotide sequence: TGCAGTGCTAGAGATCGGGATTTGGGTTGGGGTGAGCAGTTCTTC. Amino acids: CSARDRDLGWGEQFF.

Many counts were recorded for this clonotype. The CDR3 here is CATSDFGGSGANVLTF. In nucleotides, the CDR3 is TGTGCCACCAGTGATTTTGGAGGCTCTGGGGCCAACGTCCTGACTTTC. This chain connects TRBV24-1 to TRBJ2-6; D may be TRBD2 (5 bases). There are 16 residues in the CDR3. Per germline, CDR1 KGHDR and CDR2 SFDVKD. V lost 1 base and J lost 0, with 6 bases in between.

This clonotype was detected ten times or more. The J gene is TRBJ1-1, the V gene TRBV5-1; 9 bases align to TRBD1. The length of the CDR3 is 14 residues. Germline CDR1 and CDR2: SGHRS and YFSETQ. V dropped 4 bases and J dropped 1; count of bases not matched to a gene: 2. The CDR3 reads CASSMGQGNTEAFF. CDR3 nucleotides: TGCGCCAGCAGCATGGGACAGGGGAACACTGAAGCTTTCTTT.

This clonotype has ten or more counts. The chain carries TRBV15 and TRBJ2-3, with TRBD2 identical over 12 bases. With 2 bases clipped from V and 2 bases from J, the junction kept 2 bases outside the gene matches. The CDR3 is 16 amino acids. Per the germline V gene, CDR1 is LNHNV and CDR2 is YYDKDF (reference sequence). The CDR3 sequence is CATSRRTSGATDTQYF. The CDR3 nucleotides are TGTGCCACCAGCAGAAGGACTAGCGGGGCCACAGATACGCAGTATTTT.

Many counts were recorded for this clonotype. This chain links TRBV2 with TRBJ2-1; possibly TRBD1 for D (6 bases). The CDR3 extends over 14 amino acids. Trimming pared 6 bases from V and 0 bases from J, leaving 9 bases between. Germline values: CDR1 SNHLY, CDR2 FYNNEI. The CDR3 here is CASRGTSSYNEQFF. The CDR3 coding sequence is TGTGCCAGCAGGGGGACAAGCTCCTACAATGAGCAGTTCTTC.

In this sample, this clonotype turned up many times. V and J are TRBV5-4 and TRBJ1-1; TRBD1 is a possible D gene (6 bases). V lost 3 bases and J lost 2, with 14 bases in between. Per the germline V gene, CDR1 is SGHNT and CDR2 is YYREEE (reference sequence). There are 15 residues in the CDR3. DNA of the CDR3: TGTGCCAGCAGCTCCCGCGGGGGGCAAAACACTGAAGCTTTCTTT. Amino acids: CASSSRGGQNTEAFF.

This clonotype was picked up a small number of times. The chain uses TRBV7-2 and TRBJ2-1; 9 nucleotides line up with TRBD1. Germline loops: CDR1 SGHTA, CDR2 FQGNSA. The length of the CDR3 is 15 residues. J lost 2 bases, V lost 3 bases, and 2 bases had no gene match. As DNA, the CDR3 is TGTGCCAGCAGCTTCCGGGACAGGGCCTACAATGAGCAGTTCTTC. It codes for CASSFRDRAYNEQFF.

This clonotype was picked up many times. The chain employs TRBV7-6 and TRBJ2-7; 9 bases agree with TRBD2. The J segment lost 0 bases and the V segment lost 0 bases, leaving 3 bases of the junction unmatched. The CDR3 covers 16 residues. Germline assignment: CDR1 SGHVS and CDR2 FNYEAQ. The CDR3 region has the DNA TGTGCCAGCAGCTTAGCCTCGACTAGCGGCTCCTACGAGCAGTACTTC. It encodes CASSLASTSGSYEQYF.

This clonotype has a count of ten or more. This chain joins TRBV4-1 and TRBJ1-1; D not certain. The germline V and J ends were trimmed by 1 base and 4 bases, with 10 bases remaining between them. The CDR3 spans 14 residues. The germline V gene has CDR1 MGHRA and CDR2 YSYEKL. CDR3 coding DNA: TGCGCCAGCAGCCAAGTTGGGCCGTCCACTGAAGCTTTCTTT. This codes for CASSQVGPSTEAFF.

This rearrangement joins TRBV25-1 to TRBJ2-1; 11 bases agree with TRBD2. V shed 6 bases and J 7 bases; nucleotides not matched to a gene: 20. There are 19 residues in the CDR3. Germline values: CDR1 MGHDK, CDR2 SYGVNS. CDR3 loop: CASSPLGTSGTTQRNEQFF. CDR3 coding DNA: TGTGCCAGCAGCCCCCTTGGGACTAGCGGAACCACACAACGGAATGAGCAGTTCTTC.

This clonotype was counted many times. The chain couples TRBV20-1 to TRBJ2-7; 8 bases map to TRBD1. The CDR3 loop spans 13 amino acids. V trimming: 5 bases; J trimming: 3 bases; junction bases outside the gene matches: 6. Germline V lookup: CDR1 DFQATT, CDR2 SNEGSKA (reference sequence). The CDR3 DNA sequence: TGCAGTGCTCTATGGACAGGGAGCTACGAGCAGTACTTC. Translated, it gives CSALWTGSYEQYF.

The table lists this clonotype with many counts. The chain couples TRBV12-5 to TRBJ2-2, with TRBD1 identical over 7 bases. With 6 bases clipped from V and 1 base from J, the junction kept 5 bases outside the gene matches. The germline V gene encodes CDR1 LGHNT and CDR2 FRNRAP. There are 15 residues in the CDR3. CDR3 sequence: CASGLRQGNTGELFF. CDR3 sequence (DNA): TGTGCTAGTGGCCTCCGACAGGGGAACACCGGGGAGCTGTTTTTT. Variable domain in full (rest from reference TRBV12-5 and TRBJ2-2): DARVTQTPRHKVTEMGQEVTMRCQPILGHNTVFWYRQTMMQGLELLAYFRNRAPLDDSGMPKDRFSAEMPDATLATLKIQPSEPRDSAVYFCASGLRQGNTGELFFGEGSRLTVL.